The 29 T cell receptor beta chains presented below share a single source sample, sequenced in a study of cytomegalovirus exposure and HLA in healthy donors. The PCR ran on 60 Vbeta and 13 Jbeta primers. The protocol was immunoSEQ multiplex PCR, while the TCRdb copy is restricted to in-frame clones and leaves out a portion. The top ten clones hold around 5.3% of a sample with about 110,000 clones, 65% to 80% of them seen once. Sequenced material: PBMCs. The receptor set was obtained from a male donor in good health and CMV-seronegative.

The gene calls are TRBV5-5 and TRBJ2-3; 12 bases match TRBD2. This CDR3 has 16 residues. Germline trimming cut 4 bases from V and 3 bases from J; bases unmatched to any gene: 6. CDR1 and CDR2 (germline): SGHKS, YYEKEE (reference sequence). CDR3: CASSRTSGRLTDTQYF. The CDR3 nucleotides read TGTGCCAGCAGCCGTACTAGCGGGAGGTTGACAGATACGCAGTATTTT.

The chain combines TRBV6-1 with TRBJ1-1; 7 bases agree with TRBD1. Trimming took 4 bases from V and 5 from J; bases not matched to a gene: 4. Germline V lookup: CDR1 MNHNS, CDR2 SASEGT. The CDR3 extends over 13 amino acids. Here the CDR3 reads CASSGTGETEAFF. CDR3 nucleotide sequence: TGTGCCAGCAGTGGAACAGGGGAAACTGAAGCTTTCTTT.

The CDR3 coding sequence is TGTGCCAGCAGCACGGGACAGGCATTCTACGAGCAGTACTTC. Its protein product is CASSTGQAFYEQYF. The rearrangement uses TRBV11-3 and TRBJ2-7, with 8 bases aligning to TRBD1. Germline values: CDR1 SGHNT, CDR2 YENEEA. The CDR3 length is 14 residues. Germline trimming cut 5 bases from V and 3 bases from J; bases unmatched to any gene: 6.

This chain connects TRBV25-1 to TRBJ2-2, with 8 bases matching TRBD2. This CDR3 contains 15 residues. CDR1 is MGHDK and CDR2 is SYGVNS in the germline V gene. Trimming at V came to 7 bases and at J to 7 bases, leaving 11 bases not matched to a gene. The CDR3, as DNA: TGTGCCAGCACCCCCGCAGCGGGAGACAACGGGGAGCTGTTTTTT. Encoded protein: CASTPAAGDNGELFF.

The chain is built from TRBV5-1 and TRBJ2-2, with a weak D call TRBD1 (5 bases). This CDR3 region has 15 residues. The V gene's germline CDR1 is SGHRS and CDR2 YFSETQ. The V gene lost 2 bases and the J gene lost 1 base, with 9 bases spanning the gap. CDR3 DNA sequence: TGCGCCAGCAGCTTAGAAGGGGTGAACACCGGGGAGCTGTTTTTT. This translates into CASSLEGVNTGELFF.

This chain connects TRBV9 to TRBJ2-7; TRBD2 is a possible D gene (5 bases). The CDR3 totals 14 residues. With 0 bases removed from V and 2 bases from J, the gap between germline ends came to 9 bases. Germline V gives CDR1 SGDLS, CDR2 YYNGEE. CDR3 coding DNA: TGTGCCAGCAGCGTAGAAGCGGAGCCCTACGAGCAGTACTTC. Its protein product is CASSVEAEPYEQYF.

The genes are TRBV2 and TRBJ2-5, with a possible D match to TRBD1 (5 bases). The better agreement between TRBJ2-7 and the DNA end casts doubt on the J call. The CDR3 length is 14 residues. Germline values: CDR1 SNHLY, CDR2 FYNNEI. The CDR3, as DNA: TGTGCCAGCAGTTACGAGACAGCCACCTACGAGCAGTACTTC. Residues: CASSYETATYEQYF.

The V call is TRBV10-3, the J call TRBJ2-7, with TRBD1 identical over 12 bases. The germline V gene encodes CDR1 ENHRY and CDR2 SYGVKD. The CDR3 is 16 amino acids. V shed 11 bases, J shed 7 bases, and the junction held 18 bases outside the gene matches. The CDR3 loop reads CAVSNSEGQGAGEQYF. DNA for the CDR3: TGTGCCGTCTCAAACAGTGAGGGACAGGGGGCAGGAGAGCAGTACTTC.

The chain uses TRBV6-4 and TRBJ2-1; 9 positions agree with TRBD2. The CDR3 loop spans 14 amino acids. Germline CDR1 is MRHNA and CDR2 is SNTAGT. J was trimmed by 4 bases and V by 5 bases; bases with no gene match: 3. The CDR3 region is CASSILAGYNEQFF. The CDR3 region has the DNA TGTGCCAGCAGTATACTAGCGGGTTACAATGAGCAGTTCTTC.

The chain combines TRBV5-5 with TRBJ2-2; D call uncertain. The CDR3 covers 16 residues. V lost 0 bases to trimming and J lost 0 bases, with 9 bases between them. Germline values: CDR1 SGHKS, CDR2 YYEKEE (reference sequence). The CDR3 reads CASSLARQANTGELFF. The CDR3 DNA reads as TGTGCCAGCAGCTTGGCGCGCCAGGCGAACACCGGGGAGCTGTTTTTT. The whole variable domain, filled in from reference TRBV5-5 and TRBJ2-2, reads DAGVTQSPTHLIKTRGQQVTLRCSPISGHKSVSWYQQVLGQGPQFIFQYYEKEERGRGNFPDRFSARQFPNYSSELNVNALLLGDSALYLCASSLARQANTGELFFGEGSRLTVL.

The CDR3 is CASIVLDTQYF. In DNA form, the CDR3 reads TGTGCCAGCATAGTGTTGGATACGCAGTATTTT. This rearrangement joins TRBV27 to TRBJ2-3; D remains unclear. This CDR3 comprises 11 residues. Germline CDR1 and CDR2: MNHEY and SMNVEV (reference sequence). With 7 bases removed from V and 6 bases from J, the gap between germline ends came to 8 bases.

This clone came up a few times. The V and J genes are TRBV14 and TRBJ2-7; no firm D call. This CDR3 contains 13 residues. Trimming stripped 1 base from V and 4 bases from J, with 8 bases between. Germline V gives CDR1 SGHDN, CDR2 FVKESK. CDR3 in DNA: TGTGCCAGCAGCCAAGTGGGCGTATACGAGCAGTACTTC. Translation: CASSQVGVYEQYF.

CDR3 amino acids: CASSLRQGAYTEAFF. The CDR3 coding sequence is TGTGCCAGCAGTTTACGACAGGGGGCTTACACTGAAGCTTTCTTT. This chain joins TRBV27 and TRBJ1-1; 10 positions match TRBD1. The germline V gene has CDR1 MNHEY and CDR2 SMNVEV (reference sequence). This CDR3 has 15 residues. V was pared by 2 bases and J by 3 bases, with 3 bases of the junction left unmatched.

This rearrangement joins TRBV10-1 to TRBJ2-7; D may be TRBD2 (5 bases). The V end lost 5 bases, the J end lost 2 bases, and 10 bases lay between the germline ends. Germline V gene lookup returns CDR1 WNHNN and CDR2 SYGVQD (reference sequence). The CDR3 spans 13 residues. The DNA for the CDR3 is TGCGCCAGCAGTTACGACGGGACCTACGAGCAGTACTTC. Its protein product is CASSYDGTYEQYF.

The chain links TRBV5-4 to TRBJ2-1; D ambiguous. The germline gives CDR1 SGHNT, CDR2 YYREEE (reference sequence). The CDR3 is 16 amino acids. Trimming left V 0 bases short and J 0 bases short, with 10 bases between. In DNA, the CDR3 is TGTGCCAGCAGCTTGGGTGGAAGGAGCTCCTACAATGAGCAGTTCTTC. The encoded protein is CASSLGGRSSYNEQFF.

V gene TRBV15 combines with J gene TRBJ2-7; 8 nucleotides agree with TRBD2. The CDR3 has 17 amino acids. Germline CDR1 and CDR2: LNHNV and YYDKDF (reference sequence). The ends lost 1 base at V and 3 bases at J; junction bases unmatched: 11. Here the CDR3 DNA reads TGTGCCACCAGCAGAGGGGTGGGCGGGAGGAATATCTACGAGCAGTACTTC. Translated, it gives CATSRGVGGRNIYEQYF.

J is TRBJ2-1 and V is TRBV4-1; a weak D match, TRBD1 (5 bases). Germline V gene sequence: CDR1 MGHRA, CDR2 YSYEKL. With 1 base removed from V and 7 bases from J, the gap between germline ends came to 20 bases. The CDR3 loop spans 17 amino acids. The CDR3 coding sequence is TGCGCCAGCAGCCAAGGACAGCTCCTTGGATCTAGGAATGAGCAGTTCTTC. It specifies CASSQGQLLGSRNEQFF.

The chain couples TRBV5-4 to TRBJ2-6; D might be TRBD2 (5 bases). Germline CDR1 reads SGHNT; CDR2 reads YYREEE (reference sequence). The CDR3 loop spans 15 amino acids. With 2 bases removed from V and 0 bases from J, the gap between germline ends came to 6 bases. CDR3 DNA sequence: TGTGCCAGCAGCTTCGAGGGCTCTGGGGCCAACGTCCTGACTTTC. As protein: CASSFEGSGANVLTF.

This clone was counted only a few times. The chain recombines TRBV14 with TRBJ1-1; 7 bases are a match to TRBD1. This CDR3 contains 14 residues. V shed 0 bases, J shed 6 bases, and the junction held 4 bases outside the gene matches. CDR1 and CDR2 (germline): SGHDN, FVKESK. The CDR3 is CASSQDRGVAEAFF. For the CDR3, the DNA is TGTGCCAGCAGCCAAGACAGGGGGGTGGCTGAAGCTTTCTTT.

The chain is built from TRBV14 and TRBJ1-1, with 7 bases lining up with TRBD1. The CDR3 has 15 residues. Trimming removed 5 bases from V and 6 bases from J; junction bases left unmatched: 12. CDR1 is SGHDN and CDR2 is FVKESK in the germline V gene. The CDR3 DNA reads as TGTGCCAGCAGCATACAGGGGTCCCAGCGCGCTGAAGCTTTCTTT. Translated, it gives CASSIQGSQRAEAFF. The complete variable domain, with remaining parts taken from reference TRBV14 and TRBJ1-1, reads EAGVTQFPSHSVIEKGQTVTLRCDPISGHDNLYWYRRVMGKEIKFLLHFVKESKQDESGMPNNRFLAERTGGTYSTLKVQPAELEDSGVYFCASSIQGSQRAEAFFGQGTRLTVV.

J is TRBJ2-1 and V is TRBV7-3; tentative D call: TRBD2 (5 bases). The ends were cut back, 0 bases at V and 5 bases at J, with 8 bases in the middle. This CDR3 region has 14 residues. Germline V lookup: CDR1 SGHTA, CDR2 FQGTGA. The CDR3 bases are TGTGCCAGCAGCTTAACCCGGGATGACAATGAGCAGTTCTTC. It codes for CASSLTRDDNEQFF. Full variable domain (outside the CDR3, taken from reference TRBV7-3 and TRBJ2-1): GAGVSQTPSNKVTEKGKYVELRCDPISGHTALYWYRQSLGQGPEFLIYFQGTGAADDSGLPNDRFFAVRPEGSVSTLKIQRTERGDSAVYLCASSLTRDDNEQFFGPGTRLTVL.

The chain combines TRBV30 with TRBJ1-2; 9 positions match TRBD1. Germline CDR1 reads GTSNPN; CDR2 reads SVGIG (reference sequence). The CDR3 consists of 13 residues. Unmatched junction bases numbered 6, after V lost 2 bases and J lost 8 bases. CDR3 region: CAWSPGTGLGYTF. The CDR3 DNA reads as TGTGCCTGGAGTCCCGGGACAGGGTTGGGCTACACCTTC.

The chain combines TRBV7-3 with TRBJ2-5, with 10 nucleotides matching TRBD2. This CDR3 spans 15 amino acids. Trimming at V came to 4 bases and at J to 4 bases, leaving 6 bases not matched to a gene. CDR1 is SGHTA, CDR2 FQGTGA, per germline. The CDR3 is CASSSSGSEGETQYF. The DNA for the CDR3 is TGTGCCAGCAGCTCTAGCGGGAGCGAGGGAGAGACCCAGTACTTC.

The chain links TRBV19 to TRBJ2-7; 12 bases line up with TRBD2. J lost 1 base, V lost 2 bases, and 6 bases had no gene match. Germline values: CDR1 LNHDA, CDR2 SQIVND (reference sequence). This CDR3 is built from 17 residues. The CDR3 DNA sequence: TGTGCCAGTAGTATAAGGCCTAGCGGGAGGGCATCCTACGAGCAGTACTTC. Its protein is CASSIRPSGRASYEQYF.

The chain combines TRBV7-3 with TRBJ1-1, with a possible D match to TRBD1 (6 bases). With 5 bases removed from V and 6 bases from J, the gap between germline ends came to 19 bases. CDR3 size: 15 residues. The germline V gene has CDR1 SGHTA and CDR2 FQGTGA. The CDR3 DNA follows: TGTGCCAGCAGCCTAAACAGGGTAGGATTATCTGAAGCTTTCTTT. As protein: CASSLNRVGLSEAFF.

CDR3 DNA: TGTGCCAGCAGTTACAGTGGCGGGAGCTCCTACAATGAGCAGTTCTTC. It encodes CASSYSGGSSYNEQFF. The J gene is TRBJ2-1, the V gene TRBV6-6; TRBD2 aligns across 7 bases. Germline V gives CDR1 MNHNY, CDR2 SVGAGI (reference sequence). V shed 2 bases and J 0 bases; nucleotides not matched to a gene: 4. The CDR3 totals 16 residues.

The chain is built from TRBV5-1 and TRBJ1-1, with 7 bases aligning to TRBD1. Germline V lookup: CDR1 SGHRS, CDR2 YFSETQ. V was clipped by 0 bases and J by 0 bases; unmatched bases: 11. The CDR3 runs 18 residues. In nucleotides, the CDR3 is TGCGCCAGCAGCTTGGGCAGGGGGACGGTCGGAATGAACACTGAAGCTTTCTTT. It specifies CASSLGRGTVGMNTEAFF.

This clone was seen just once. V is TRBV28 and J is TRBJ2-3, with 13 positions matching TRBD2. Losses at the gene ends were 5 bases for V and 5 bases for J; bases not matched to a gene: 4. From germline, CDR1 is MDHEN and CDR2 SYDVKM. There are 15 residues in the CDR3. As DNA, the CDR3 is TGTGCCAGCAGTGGGGGACTAGCGGGGCGAGATACGCAGTATTTT. Encoded protein: CASSGGLAGRDTQYF.

This chain joins TRBV7-9 and TRBJ2-7, with D uncertain. Germline loops: CDR1 SEHNR, CDR2 FQNEAQ (reference sequence). With 3 bases removed from V and 4 bases from J, the gap between germline ends came to 4 bases. The CDR3 covers 11 residues. CDR3 nucleotides: TGTGCCAGCAGCTTCCGGTACGAGCAGTACTTC. It encodes CASSFRYEQYF.